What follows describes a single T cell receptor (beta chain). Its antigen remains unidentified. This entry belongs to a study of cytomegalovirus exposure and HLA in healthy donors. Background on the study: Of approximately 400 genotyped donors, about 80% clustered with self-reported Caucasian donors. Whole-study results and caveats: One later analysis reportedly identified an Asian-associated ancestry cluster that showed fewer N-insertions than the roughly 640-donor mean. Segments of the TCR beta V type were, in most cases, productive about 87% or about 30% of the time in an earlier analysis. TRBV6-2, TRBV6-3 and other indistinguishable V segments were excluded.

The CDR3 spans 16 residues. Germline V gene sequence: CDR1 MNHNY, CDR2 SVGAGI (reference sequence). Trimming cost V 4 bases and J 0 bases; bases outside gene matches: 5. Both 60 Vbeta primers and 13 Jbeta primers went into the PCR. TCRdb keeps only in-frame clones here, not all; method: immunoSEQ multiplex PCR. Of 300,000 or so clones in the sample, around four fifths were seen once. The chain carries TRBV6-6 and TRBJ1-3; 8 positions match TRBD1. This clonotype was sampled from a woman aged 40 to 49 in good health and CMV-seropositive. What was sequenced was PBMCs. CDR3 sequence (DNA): TGTGCCAGCAGTTTGGACAGGGTGAGCTCTGGAAACACCATATATTTT. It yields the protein CASSLDRVSSGNTIYF.